This T cell receptor (beta chain) was identified during a study of early T cells in non-severe SARS-CoV-2 infection. Across the study: Chains were not paired, and sequencing was done on bulk RNA from unsorted whole blood.

TCRdb ran MiXCR on the 5' RACE reads and lists one entry per CDR3 protein. The table includes about 70,000 distinct CDR3 sequences, 12% detected once. This CDR3 has 14 amino acids. Trimming at V came to 4 bases and at J to 3 bases, leaving 6 bases not matched to a gene. Germline V gene data show CDR1 as SQVTM and CDR2 as ANQGSEA. V gene TRBV29-1 combines with J gene TRBJ2-3; 8 bases line up with TRBD2. The sequence was collected from an adult who was a healthcare worker with PCR-confirmed SARS-CoV-2 infection or an uninfected control (not recorded which). The donor label of this sample is uncertain. The specimen comprised whole blood, sampled at baseline. Here the CDR3 DNA reads TGCAGCGTTGGGTCAGCGGGAGTGACAGATACGCAGTATTTT. Translated: CSVGSAGVTDTQYF.